These 3 T cell receptor beta chains originate from one sample sequenced in a study of blood T cell repertoires in COVID-19 (dated by TCRdb to about 2020). Libraries came from the immunoSEQ multiplex PCR assay. The immuneACCESS repertoire file appears here via TCRdb, limited to in-frame rearrangements. These files lack a portion of the clones; in checked studies, under half of the deficit traces to unresolved V genes, and the cause of the others is not known. The sample table holds some 260,000 clones, of which more than 65% were seen once. In total, the top ten clones hold 2.5% to 3.5% of the sample. Sequenced: peripheral blood. Receptors originate from a woman aged 18 to 35 with acute or convalescent COVID-19.

The CDR3 bases are TGTGCCAGCAGTGAATTGGACAGGGGCCAAGAAAAACTGTTTTTT. Translation: CASSELDRGQEKLFF. This chain links TRBV25-1 with TRBJ1-4; 9 bases are shared with TRBD1. V lost 1 base, J lost 8 bases, and 5 bases stayed unmatched. Per germline, CDR1 MGHDK and CDR2 SYGVNS. CDR3 size: 15 residues.

This chain connects TRBV7-6 to TRBJ2-7, with D tentatively TRBD1 (5 bases). Germline CDR1 and CDR2: SGHVS and FNYEAQ. V was clipped by 1 base and J by 3 bases, with 10 bases between them. The CDR3 runs to 14 residues. The CDR3 region has the DNA TGTGCCAGCAGCTTAGGGGTAGACAGCTACGAGCAGTACTTC. Translation: CASSLGVDSYEQYF.

In DNA form, the CDR3 reads TGTGCCAGCAATAGCGGGGTCTATGCGGGGGAGCAGTTCTTC. This encodes CASNSGVYAGEQFF. The genes are TRBV6-6 and TRBJ2-1; 8 nucleotides match TRBD2. The V segment lost 7 bases and the J segment 10 bases; nucleotides outside the gene matches: 12. CDR1 is MNHNY, CDR2 SVGAGI, per germline (reference sequence). The CDR3 covers 14 residues.